A single sample gave rise to the 20 T cell receptor beta chains below, sequenced in a study of control samples from healthy donors and cancer patients (dated by TCRdb to 2019 to 2021). Receptors were amplified or captured by the immunoSEQ multiplex PCR assay. Imported from immuneACCESS, the table was reduced by TCRdb to in-frame sequences with V and J called. These copies leave out some clones; in studies compared against another copy, an unresolved V gene accounts for under half, and the cause of the remainder is not known. The sample table shows about 98,000 clones, and 70% to 80% are seen once. The ten largest clones take up more than 9% of the sample. Specimen: blood. The receptors were sampled from a woman aged 30 to 39 in good health.

A remark on this clone: The junction and the germline gene differ at one end; a read error may be behind it. The chain uses TRBV12-3 or TRBV12-4 and TRBJ1-2; 9 positions match TRBD1. This CDR3 region has 12 residues. The CDR3 nucleotides are TGTGCCAGCAGTTACCGGGACAGGGCGTCCTCCTTC. Its translation is CASSYRDRASSF.

The chain couples TRBV19 to TRBJ2-6, with 12 nucleotides matching TRBD1. The CDR3 runs to 18 residues. Germline V gives CDR1 LNHDA, CDR2 SQIVND (reference sequence). The junction had 6 bases not matched to a gene; V was cut back by 3 bases and J by 3 bases. The CDR3 loop reads CASSIAGQGAVGANVLTF. For the CDR3, the DNA is TGTGCCAGTAGTATCGCGGGACAGGGGGCCGTTGGGGCCAACGTCCTGACTTTC.

V gene TRBV6-5 combines with J gene TRBJ1-5; TRBD1 is a possible D gene (6 bases). V gave up 6 bases and J gave up 1 base, with 10 bases separating them. The CDR3 runs to 14 residues. Germline-derived CDR1 and CDR2 are MNHEY and SVGAGI. The CDR3 DNA follows: TGTGCCAGCAGGCCCGACAGGAGCAATCAGCCCCAGCATTTT. This codes for CASRPDRSNQPQHF.

The CDR3, as DNA: TGCGCCAGCTTAGGACAGACCGTCAACACTGAAGCTTTCTTT. It yields the protein CASLGQTVNTEAFF. This sequence joins TRBV10-2 and TRBJ1-1; D is perhaps TRBD1 (6 bases). V was cut by 8 bases and J by 2 bases, with 15 bases left in between. CDR3 length equals 14 residues. Germline loops: CDR1 WSHSY, CDR2 SAAADI.

V gene TRBV4-2 combines with J gene TRBJ2-1; 8 bases map to TRBD1. V lost 4 bases and J lost 9; bases outside the gene matches: 14. Germline V lookup: CDR1 LGHNA, CDR2 YNFKEQ. CDR3 size: 16 residues. CDR3 region: CASSRYGQGAKGEQFF. The CDR3 nucleotides read TGTGCCAGCAGCCGATATGGGCAGGGGGCGAAGGGTGAGCAGTTCTTC.

The V and J genes are TRBV9 and TRBJ2-1, with a tentative D call TRBD2 (7 bases). Between the trimmed V and J ends, which lost 4 bases and 3 bases, there was a span of 14 bases. Germline V gene data show CDR1 as SGDLS and CDR2 as YYNGEE. The CDR3 spans 15 residues. The CDR3 loop reads CASSREGGIYNEQFF. In nucleotides, the CDR3 is TGTGCCAGCAGCCGCGAGGGGGGGATCTACAATGAGCAGTTCTTC.

The V gene is TRBV11-2, the J gene TRBJ2-1; unclear D gene. Trimming cost V 1 base and J 9 bases, with 10 bases left between them. Germline V gene data show CDR1 as SGHAT and CDR2 as FQNNGV. CDR3 size: 13 residues. This CDR3 is CASSLVRWGEQFF. CDR3 in DNA: TGTGCCAGCAGCTTAGTCCGGTGGGGTGAGCAGTTCTTC.

The chain is built from TRBV18 and TRBJ2-7; D is ambiguous. Germline loops: CDR1 KGHSH, CDR2 LQKENI. V shed 2 bases and J shed 6 bases, with 14 bases lying between them. The CDR3 length is 14 residues. DNA of the CDR3: TGTGCCAGCTCACCAAGTCCGAGTCCCTCCGAGCAGTACTTC. Amino acids: CASSPSPSPSEQYF.

The chain couples TRBV29-1 to TRBJ2-5; D is uncertain. Germline V gives CDR1 SQVTM, CDR2 ANQGSEA. The CDR3 totals 13 residues. V gave up 3 bases and J gave up 0 bases, with 8 bases separating them. The CDR3 sequence: CSVDKADQETQYF. The DNA for the CDR3 is TGCAGCGTTGATAAGGCAGACCAAGAGACCCAGTACTTC.

The chain combines TRBV5-1 with TRBJ1-2, with D unresolved. Per the germline V gene, CDR1 is SGHRS and CDR2 is YFSETQ. The V and J ends lost 4 bases and 5 bases respectively, with 12 bases between them. There are 13 residues in the CDR3. The CDR3 DNA sequence: TGCGCCAGCAGCCCGCTCCCAAATTATGGCTACACCTTC. Translation gives CASSPLPNYGYTF.

The chain joins TRBV11-2 to TRBJ1-6; no firm D call. V gave up 1 base and J gave up 4 bases, with 8 bases separating them. Germline lookup yields CDR1 SGHAT and CDR2 FQNNGV. The CDR3 consists of 15 residues. The CDR3 here is CASSLVSGYNSPLHF. Here the CDR3 DNA reads TGTGCCAGCAGCTTAGTTTCCGGATATAATTCACCCCTCCACTTT.

V and J are TRBV19 and TRBJ1-2, with D unclear. Trimming took 4 bases from V and 4 from J, leaving 10 bases between them. This CDR3 is built from 13 residues. Germline V gene lookup returns CDR1 LNHDA and CDR2 SQIVND (reference sequence). Here the CDR3 reads CASSTHSSYGYTF. In nucleotides, the CDR3 is TGTGCCAGTAGTACACACAGTTCCTATGGCTACACCTTC.

J is TRBJ1-5 and V is TRBV6-5; D gene ambiguous. Germline assignment: CDR1 MNHEY and CDR2 SVGAGI. Trimming left V 5 bases short and J 0 bases short, with 8 bases between. The CDR3 runs to 14 residues. CDR3 sequence: CASSQTASNQPQHF. The CDR3 DNA sequence: TGTGCCAGCAGTCAAACAGCTAGCAATCAGCCCCAGCATTTT.

This clone was picked up one time. The rearrangement uses TRBV18 and TRBJ1-2, with unresolved D. Germline V CDR1 and CDR2: KGHSH, LQKENI. The CDR3 extends over 15 amino acids. Trimming pared 2 bases from V and 8 bases from J, leaving 18 bases between. The CDR3 DNA follows: TGTGCCAGCTCACCAAAGCACAGCGCCGCGGAGGGCTACACCTTC. Its protein is CASSPKHSAAEGYTF.

The chain's CDR3 is CASAGPGTSVTNEQFF. The CDR3 nucleotides are TGTGCCAGTGCTGGCCCCGGGACTAGCGTGACCAATGAGCAGTTCTTC. The rearrangement links TRBV19 to TRBJ2-1; the match to TRBD2 covers 10 bases. The CDR3 totals 16 residues. Trimming removed 8 bases from V and 6 bases from J; junction bases left unmatched: 13. Germline V gene lookup returns CDR1 LNHDA and CDR2 SQIVND (reference sequence).

The chain employs TRBV5-6 and TRBJ2-7; a weak D match, TRBD1 (5 bases). Germline values: CDR1 SGHDT, CDR2 YYEEEE. There are 13 residues in the CDR3. The germline V and J ends were trimmed by 1 base and 2 bases, with 7 bases remaining between them. CDR3 sequence (DNA): TGTGCCAGCAGCTTGTCAGGGCCCTACGAGCAGTACTTC. It codes for CASSLSGPYEQYF.

J is TRBJ1-1 and V is TRBV5-1; tentative D call: TRBD1 (6 bases). The CDR3 runs 16 residues. CDR1 is SGHRS and CDR2 is YFSETQ in the germline V gene. Trimming left V 0 bases short and J 3 bases short, with 15 bases between. This CDR3 is CASSLAWGGQDTEAFF. The CDR3 DNA sequence: TGCGCCAGCAGCTTGGCCTGGGGGGGGCAAGACACTGAAGCTTTCTTT.

The gene calls are TRBV5-1 and TRBJ1-4, with TRBD1 matching over 7 bases. The CDR3 runs 13 residues. Germline V gene lookup returns CDR1 SGHRS and CDR2 YFSETQ. Trimming removed 7 bases from V and 4 bases from J; junction bases left unmatched: 4. The DNA of the CDR3 is TGCGCCAGCCGAGGGACAGTTAATGAAAAACTGTTTTTT. Its translation: CASRGTVNEKLFF.

The rearrangement uses TRBV24-1 and TRBJ2-2; 10 bases fit TRBD1. The CDR3 has 13 residues. The J segment lost 4 bases and the V segment lost 9 bases, leaving 1 base of the junction unmatched. Germline-derived CDR1 and CDR2 are KGHDR and SFDVKD. The CDR3 nucleotides read TGTGCCACCGGGACAGGGGTCACCGGGGAGCTGTTTTTT. It encodes CATGTGVTGELFF.

This clone was counted a single time. This rearrangement joins TRBV7-6 to TRBJ2-2, with a possible D match to TRBD2 (6 bases). V was trimmed by 3 bases and J by 7 bases, leaving 21 bases between them. The CDR3 runs to 17 residues. Germline V lookup: CDR1 SGHVS, CDR2 FNYEAQ. CDR3 residues: CASSLSPPGEHIGELFF. DNA for the CDR3: TGTGCCAGCAGCTTGTCTCCCCCGGGAGAACATATCGGGGAGCTGTTTTTT.